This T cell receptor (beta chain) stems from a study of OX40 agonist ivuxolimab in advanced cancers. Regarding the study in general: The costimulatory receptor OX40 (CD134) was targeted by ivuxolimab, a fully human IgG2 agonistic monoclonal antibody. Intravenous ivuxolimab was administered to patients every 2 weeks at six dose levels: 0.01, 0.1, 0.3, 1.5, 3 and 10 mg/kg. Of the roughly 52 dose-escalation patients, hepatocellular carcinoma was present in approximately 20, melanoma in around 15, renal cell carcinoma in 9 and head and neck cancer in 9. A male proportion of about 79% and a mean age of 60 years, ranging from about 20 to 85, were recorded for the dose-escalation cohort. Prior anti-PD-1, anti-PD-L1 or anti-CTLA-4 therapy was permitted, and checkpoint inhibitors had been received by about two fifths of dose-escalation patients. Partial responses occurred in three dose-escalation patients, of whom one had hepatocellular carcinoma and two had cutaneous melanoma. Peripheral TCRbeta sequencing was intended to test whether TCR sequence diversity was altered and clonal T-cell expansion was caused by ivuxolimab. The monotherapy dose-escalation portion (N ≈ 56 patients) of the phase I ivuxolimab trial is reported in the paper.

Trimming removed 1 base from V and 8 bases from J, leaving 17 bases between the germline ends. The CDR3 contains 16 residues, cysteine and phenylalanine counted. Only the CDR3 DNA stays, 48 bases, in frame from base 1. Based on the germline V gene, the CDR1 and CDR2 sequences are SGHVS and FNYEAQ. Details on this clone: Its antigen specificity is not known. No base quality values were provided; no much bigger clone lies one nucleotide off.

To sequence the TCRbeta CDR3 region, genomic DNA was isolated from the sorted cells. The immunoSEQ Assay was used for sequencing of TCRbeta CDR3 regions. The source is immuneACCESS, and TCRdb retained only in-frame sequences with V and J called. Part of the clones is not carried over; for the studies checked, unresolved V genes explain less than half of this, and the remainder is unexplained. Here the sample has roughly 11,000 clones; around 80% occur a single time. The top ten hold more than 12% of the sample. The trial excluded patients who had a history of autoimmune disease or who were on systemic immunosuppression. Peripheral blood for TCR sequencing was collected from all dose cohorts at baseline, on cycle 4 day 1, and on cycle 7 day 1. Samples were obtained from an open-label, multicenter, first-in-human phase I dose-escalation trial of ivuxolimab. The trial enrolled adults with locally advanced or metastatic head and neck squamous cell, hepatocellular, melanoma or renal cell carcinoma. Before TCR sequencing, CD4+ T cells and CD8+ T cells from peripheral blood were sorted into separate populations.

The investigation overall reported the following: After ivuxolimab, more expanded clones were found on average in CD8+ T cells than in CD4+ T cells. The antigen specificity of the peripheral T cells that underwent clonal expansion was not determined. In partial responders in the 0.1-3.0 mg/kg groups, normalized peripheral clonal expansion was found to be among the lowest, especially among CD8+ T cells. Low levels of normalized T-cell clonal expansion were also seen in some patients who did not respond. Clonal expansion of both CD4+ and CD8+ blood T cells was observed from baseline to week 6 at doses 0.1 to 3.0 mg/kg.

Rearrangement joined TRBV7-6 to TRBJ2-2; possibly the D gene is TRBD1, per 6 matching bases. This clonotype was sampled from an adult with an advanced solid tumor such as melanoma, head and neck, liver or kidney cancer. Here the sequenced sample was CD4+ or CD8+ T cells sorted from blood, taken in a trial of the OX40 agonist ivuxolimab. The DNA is TGTGCCAGCAGCTTAGAAGGGGGTGTTCATTCGGGGGAGCTGTTTTTT. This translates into CASSLEGGVHSGELFF.